The 24 T cell receptor beta chains below were found in one sample sequenced in a study of regulatory T cells in long-lasting Graves disease. Combining iRepertoire HTBI primers with Arm-PCR of CDR3 regions, the authors built TCR beta libraries. In TCRdb, the multiplex PCR reads were re-called with MiXCR into one record per CDR3 protein. The data hold under 800,000 distinct CDR3 sequences, with 15% to 20% observed a single time. The time point was: newly diagnosed GD, antithyroid drugs for less than 3 months. PBMC RNA served as the TCR library source. These data also featured in a second study, about T cells in Graves' hyperthyroidism and ophthalmopathy.

Sequencing was performed on peripheral blood mononuclear cells (PBMCs), taken at new diagnosis, from a patient treated with antithyroid drugs. The source of these receptors is a woman aged 30 to 39 with Graves disease.

This clonotype showed up many times. The chain joins TRBV7-9 to TRBJ1-1; D gene uncertain. The CDR3 is made up of 15 amino acids. The germline V gene encodes CDR1 SEHNR and CDR2 FQNEAQ (reference sequence). Between the trimmed V and J ends, which lost 0 bases and 1 base, there was a span of 9 bases. The CDR3 is CASSLARGRNTEAFF. The CDR3 nucleotides are TGTGCCAGCAGCTTAGCGAGAGGCCGGAACACTGAAGCTTTCTTT.

This clonotype has a count of ten or more. This chain joins TRBV27 and TRBJ1-4; D perhaps matches TRBD1 (5 bases). Looked up from germline, CDR1 is MNHEY and CDR2 is SMNVEV (reference sequence). This CDR3 has 14 amino acids. Trimming shortened V by 4 bases and J by 5 bases, and 11 bases separated the two germline ends. In DNA form, the CDR3 reads TGTGCCAGCAGTTGGGGGACGGGAAATGAAAAACTGTTTTTT. Its protein is CASSWGTGNEKLFF.

In regard to this clonotype: Mismatch with germline at one junction end may stem from a read error. This chain uses TRBV19 with TRBJ1-6; 11 bases line up with TRBD1. This CDR3 is built from 15 residues. CDR1 and CDR2 from the germline V gene are LNHDA and SQIVND (reference sequence). CDR3 sequence: CASSGTGGYNSSLHF. CDR3 nucleotides: TGTGCCAGTAGTGGGACAGGGGGATATAATTCATCCCTCCACTTT.

The table lists this clonotype with a few counts. The chain joins TRBV20-1 to TRBJ2-1; tentatively, D is TRBD1 (6 bases). Germline lookup yields CDR1 DFQATT and CDR2 SNEGSKA (reference sequence). The CDR3 has 13 amino acids. V was shortened by 3 bases and J by 9 bases, with 15 bases between the two germline ends. CDR3 loop: CSARGHQWGEQFF. The DNA of the CDR3 is TGCAGTGCTAGGGGACACCAATGGGGTGAGCAGTTCTTC.

This clonotype showed up many times. The V gene is TRBV30, the J gene TRBJ2-2; D unclear. V lost 6 bases and J lost 5, with 4 bases in between. The germline gives CDR1 GTSNPN, CDR2 SVGIG (reference sequence). The CDR3 covers 10 residues. The CDR3 bases are TGTGCCTGCGCAACCGGGGAGCTGTTTTTT. This sequence encodes CACATGELFF.

This clonotype was counted at least ten times. The chain has TRBV6-1 and TRBJ2-3, with 7 bases identical to TRBD1. The CDR3 consists of 16 residues. The V gene's germline CDR1 is MNHNS and CDR2 SASEGT. Trimming cost V 4 bases and J 2 bases; bases outside gene matches: 9. CDR3 residues: CASSGGTEVTTDTQYF. CDR3 nucleotide sequence: TGTGCCAGCAGTGGGGGGACAGAGGTAACCACAGATACGCAGTATTTT.

The chain uses TRBV20-1 and TRBJ1-4; TRBD1 matches at 8 bases. With 2 bases clipped from V and 4 bases from J, the junction kept 3 bases outside the gene matches. Germline V gives CDR1 DFQATT, CDR2 SNEGSKA (reference sequence). The CDR3 runs 14 residues. The CDR3 sequence: CSARLTGVNEKLFF. DNA of the CDR3: TGCAGTGCTAGATTGACAGGGGTTAATGAAAAACTGTTTTTT.

Regarding this clonotype: An end of the junction differs from the germline gene, which may be a read error. This chain connects TRBV7-2 to TRBJ2-5; D call uncertain. CDR1 is SGHTA and CDR2 is FQGNSA in the germline V gene. CDR3 length: 16 residues. The CDR3 is CVSSLMGSFLQETQYF. In DNA, the CDR3 is TGTGTCAGCAGCTTAATGGGCAGCTTTTTACAAGAGACCCAGTACTTC.

About this clonotype itself: One end of the junction fails to match germline, which may point to a read error. The J gene is TRBJ2-5, the V gene TRBV12-5; TRBD2 aligns across 13 bases. This CDR3 comprises 15 residues. In germline, CDR1 is LGHNT, CDR2 FRNRAP. DNA for the CDR3: TGTGCTAGTGGCCCGGGACTAGCGGGACAAGAGACCAAGTACTTC. Translation: CASGPGLAGQETKYF.

The CDR3 spells CASSWKGEPTSYEQYF. The DNA for the CDR3 is TGCGCCAGCAGCTGGAAGGGGGAACCGACCTCCTACGAGCAGTACTTC. The chain recombines TRBV5-1 with TRBJ2-7; possibly TRBD1 for D (6 bases). Germline CDR1 SGHRS, CDR2 YFSETQ. Trimming stripped 3 bases from V and 0 bases from J, with 16 bases between. The CDR3 is 16 residues long.

The V call is TRBV3-1, the J call TRBJ1-6; D is ambiguous. The CDR3 runs 16 residues. In germline, CDR1 is LGHDT, CDR2 YNNKEL (reference sequence). The V gene lost 0 bases and the J gene lost 6 bases, with 12 bases spanning the gap. CDR3 sequence: CASSQERKGFNSPLHF. CDR3 nucleotide sequence: TGTGCCAGCAGCCAAGAGAGGAAAGGGTTTAATTCACCCCTCCACTTT.

This clonotype occurred many times. V gene TRBV7-9 combines with J gene TRBJ2-7; D call uncertain. Trimming cost V 1 base and J 4 bases, with 8 bases left between them. The CDR3 totals 13 residues. CDR1 is SEHNR, CDR2 FQNEAQ, per germline (reference sequence). The chain's CDR3 is CASSLERSYEQYF. The CDR3 region has the DNA TGTGCCAGCAGCTTAGAAAGGAGTTACGAGCAGTACTTC.

This clonotype was seen at least ten times. The junction differs from germline at one of its ends, possibly a read error. The J gene is TRBJ1-2, the V gene TRBV12-3 or TRBV12-4, with 7 bases that match TRBD1. This CDR3 comprises 14 residues. CDR3 sequence reads: CASSPPVGQTLWGF. In DNA, the CDR3 is TGTGCCAGCAGTCCTCCGGTGGGACAGACGCTTTGGGGCTTC.

The V call is TRBV28, the J call TRBJ2-5; unclear D gene. CDR3 size: 15 residues. From germline, CDR1 is MDHEN and CDR2 SYDVKM. Trimming left V 5 bases short and J 3 bases short, with 16 bases between. CDR3 sequence reads: CASSPINGPEETQYF. For the CDR3, the DNA is TGTGCCAGCAGTCCAATAAACGGACCAGAAGAGACCCAGTACTTC. Based on the CDR3 plus reference TRBV28 and TRBJ2-5, the full variable domain is DVKVTQSSRYLVKRTGEKVFLECVQDMDHENMFWYRQDPGLGLRLIYFSYDVKMKEKGDIPEGYSVSREKKERFSLILESASTNQTSMYLCASSPINGPEETQYFGPGTRLLVL.

The table lists this clonotype with many counts. The chain recombines TRBV11-2 with TRBJ1-1; D unresolved. Germline CDR1 is SGHAT and CDR2 is FQNNGV. The CDR3 extends over 13 amino acids. The V and J ends lost 7 bases and 0 bases respectively, with 9 bases between them. In DNA form, the CDR3 reads TGTGCCAGCAAGCCGACAATGAACACTGAAGCTTTCTTT. Its translation is CASKPTMNTEAFF. The variable domain in full, completed from reference TRBV11-2 and TRBJ1-1, reads EAGVAQSPRYKIIEKRQSVAFWCNPISGHATLYWYQQILGQGPKLLIQFQNNGVVDDSQLPKDRFSAERLKGVDSTLKIQPAKLEDSAVYLCASKPTMNTEAFFGQGTRLTVV.

In regard to this clonotype: Mismatch with germline at one junction end may stem from a read error. The chain has TRBV29-1 and TRBJ2-4; D is possibly TRBD1 (6 bases). The germline gives CDR1 SQVTM, CDR2 ANQGSEA. This CDR3 spans 14 amino acids. The CDR3 loop reads CSVEDHRARNIQHF. The DNA for the CDR3 is TGCAGCGTTGAAGATCACAGGGCTCGAAACATTCAGCACTTC. Drawing the rest from reference TRBV29-1 and TRBJ2-4, the complete variable domain is SAVISQKPSRDICQRGTSLTIQCQVDSQVTMMFWYRQQPGQSLTLIATANQGSEATYESGFVIDKFPISRPNLTFSTLTVSNMSPEDSSIYLCSVEDHRARNIQHFGAGTRLSVL.

The chain couples TRBV7-6 to TRBJ2-1; D is perhaps TRBD2 (6 bases). The CDR3 is made up of 15 amino acids. V lost 5 bases and J 10 bases, leaving 21 bases between the germline ends. Germline V lookup: CDR1 SGHVS, CDR2 FNYEAQ. The CDR3 coding sequence is TGTGCCAGCAGCCCGACTGGACTAACTTCAGACGAGCAGTTCTTC. Amino acid sequence: CASSPTGLTSDEQFF.

The genes are TRBV5-6 and TRBJ2-1, with 9 nucleotides matching TRBD2. Per germline, CDR1 SGHDT and CDR2 YYEEEE. The CDR3 runs to 17 residues. J lost 11 bases, V lost 1 base, and 16 bases had no gene match. CDR3: CASSLYGSGSMGGQQFF. Here the CDR3 DNA reads TGTGCCAGCAGCTTGTATGGTAGCGGGAGTATGGGAGGGCAGCAGTTCTTC.

The table lists this clonotype with many counts. CDR3 DNA sequence: TGTGCCAGCAGTCCTCTCGGTCTCCCCCAGCATTTT. Translated, it gives CASSPLGLPQHF. The chain uses TRBV12-3 or TRBV12-4 and TRBJ1-5, with unresolved D. Trimming removed 5 bases at V and 10 bases at J, with 12 bases between. This CDR3 region has 12 residues.

This clonotype was found a few times. The genes are TRBV7-2 and TRBJ2-7; D ambiguous. V lost 0 bases and J lost 0, with 9 bases in between. This CDR3 has 15 residues. CDR1 and CDR2 (germline): SGHTA, FQGNSA. Here the CDR3 reads CASSLAGLSSYEQYF. CDR3 DNA: TGTGCCAGCAGCTTAGCGGGTCTGAGCTCCTACGAGCAGTACTTC.

This clonotype was seen only a few times. The chain combines TRBV5-1 with TRBJ2-7; TRBD2 is a possible D gene (6 bases). Germline-derived CDR1 and CDR2 are SGHRS and YFSETQ. There are 14 residues in the CDR3. With 4 bases removed from V and 3 bases from J, the gap between germline ends came to 14 bases. DNA of the CDR3: TGCGCCAGCAGCCCCGGGGAGGCTGGCTACGAGCAGTACTTC. Its protein is CASSPGEAGYEQYF.

This clonotype has ten or more counts. This chain connects TRBV27 to TRBJ2-5; TRBD1 is a possible D gene (6 bases). Deletions cut 3 bases from V and 2 bases from J, with 13 bases between. Germline V CDR1 and CDR2: MNHEY, SMNVEV (reference sequence). The CDR3 length is 15 residues. As DNA, the CDR3 is TGTGCCAGCAGTTTTCGGGACAAAACGCAAGAGACCCAGTACTTC. Protein product: CASSFRDKTQETQYF.

Many counts were recorded for this clonotype. The genes are TRBV28 and TRBJ2-4; TRBD2 aligns across 15 bases. This CDR3 region has 19 residues. Losses at the gene ends were 3 bases for V and 6 bases for J; bases not matched to a gene: 12. Germline V lookup: CDR1 MDHEN, CDR2 SYDVKM. This CDR3 reads CASSFWSGTSGRLGNIQYF. As DNA, the CDR3 is TGTGCCAGCAGTTTTTGGTCCGGGACTAGCGGGAGGTTGGGAAACATTCAGTACTTC.

This clonotype was recorded at least ten times. V usage is TRBV12-3 or TRBV12-4 and J usage is TRBJ1-1, with 7 bases that match TRBD1. This CDR3 spans 16 amino acids. V lost 6 bases, J lost 3 bases, and 13 bases stayed unmatched. The DNA for the CDR3 is TGTGCCAGCAGATTGACAGGGTGGTACGAGGACACTGAAGCTTTCTTT. This translates into CASRLTGWYEDTEAFF.